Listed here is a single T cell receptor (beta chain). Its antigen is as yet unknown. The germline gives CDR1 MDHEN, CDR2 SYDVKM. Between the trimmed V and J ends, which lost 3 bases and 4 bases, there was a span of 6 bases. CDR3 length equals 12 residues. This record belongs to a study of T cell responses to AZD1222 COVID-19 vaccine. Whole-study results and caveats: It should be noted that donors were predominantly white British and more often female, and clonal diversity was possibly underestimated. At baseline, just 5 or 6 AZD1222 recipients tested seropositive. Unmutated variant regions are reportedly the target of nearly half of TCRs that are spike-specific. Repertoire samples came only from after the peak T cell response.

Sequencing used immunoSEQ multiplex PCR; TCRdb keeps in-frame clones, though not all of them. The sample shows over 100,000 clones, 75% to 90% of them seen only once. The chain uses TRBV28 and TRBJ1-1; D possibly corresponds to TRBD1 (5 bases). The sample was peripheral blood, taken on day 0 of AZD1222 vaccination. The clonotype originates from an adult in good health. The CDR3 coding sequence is TGTGCCAGCAGTTTTACAGGCACTGAAGCTTTCTTT. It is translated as CASSFTGTEAFF.